These T cell receptor beta chains were read from a single sample in a study of cytomegalovirus exposure and HLA in healthy donors. Data came from immunoSEQ multiplex PCR; TCRdb stores just in-frame clones and leaves some out. The table lists 80,000 to 95,000 clones. The sample taken for sequencing was PBMCs. The receptors here all came from a man aged 50 to 59 in good health and CMV-seropositive. Both conserved end residues are trimmed from each CDR3. D genes are given only for firm matches.

CDR3aa: ATVNPGQGYGYT; d_gene: TRBD1; j_gene: TRBJ1-2; v_gene: TRBV23-1
CDR3aa: ASSPPGLSSYEQY; d_gene: .; j_gene: TRBJ2-7; v_gene: TRBV18
CDR3aa: ASSLDLGQGDSYEQY; d_gene: .; j_gene: TRBJ2-7; v_gene: TRBV5-4
CDR3aa: ASSVGRGQSEQF; d_gene: TRBD1; j_gene: TRBJ2-1; v_gene: TRBV9
CDR3aa: ASSPTDRADQPQH; d_gene: TRBD1; j_gene: TRBJ1-5; v_gene: TRBV9
CDR3aa: ASSELAGGKQF; d_gene: TRBD2; j_gene: TRBJ2-1; v_gene: TRBV7-9
CDR3aa: ASRGSAGLYNEQF; d_gene: .; j_gene: TRBJ2-1; v_gene: TRBV11-2
CDR3aa: ASSPRNSGTANTEAF; d_gene: TRBD1; j_gene: TRBJ1-1; v_gene: TRBV18
CDR3aa: AWSLREGLINEQF; d_gene: TRBD2; j_gene: TRBJ2-1; v_gene: TRBV30
CDR3aa: ASSMTSGRVHEQY; d_gene: TRBD2; j_gene: TRBJ2-7; v_gene: TRBV9
CDR3aa: ASSLLTSDYQETQY; d_gene: TRBD2; j_gene: TRBJ2-5; v_gene: TRBV18
CDR3aa: ASAQASSSYEQY; d_gene: .; j_gene: TRBJ2-7; v_gene: TRBV7-2
CDR3aa: ASSSAGANYEQY; d_gene: TRBD2; j_gene: TRBJ2-7; v_gene: TRBV6-1
CDR3aa: ASSPAQRNTEAF; d_gene: .; j_gene: TRBJ1-1; v_gene: TRBV18
CDR3aa: ASSPGQGRETQY; d_gene: TRBD1; j_gene: TRBJ2-5; v_gene: TRBV19